The 9 T cell receptor beta chains given below trace back to one sample, sequenced in a study of blood T cells in healthy people across ages. Primed by a sample-barcoded 5' primer and a J-beta primer mix, a second PCR proceeded for roughly 7 to 12 cycles. TCRdb processed the 5' RACE reads anew with MiXCR; each CDR3 protein has one entry. The sample consists of some 560,000 distinct CDR3 sequences, 27% of them appearing once. This sample was also put to use in a study of T cells of mothers and their children.

Sequencing input: blood. These receptors all stem from a boy between 2 and 10 years old in good health.

The rearrangement links TRBV6-5 to TRBJ2-4; D is tentatively TRBD1 or TRBD2 (5 bases each). The CDR3 totals 17 residues. Germline V gene lookup returns CDR1 MNHEY and CDR2 SVGAGI. Trimming left V 2 bases short and J 2 bases short, with 16 bases between. The CDR3, as DNA: TGTGCCAGCAGTTACCGACCAGGGAGTGGGTCCAAAAACATTCAGTACTTC. Protein: CASSYRPGSGSKNIQYF.

V usage is TRBV21-1 and J usage is TRBJ1-4. TRBV21-1 is given as a pseudogene. The CDR3 is 14 amino acids. This chain's CDR3 is CASYNRSTNEKLFF. The CDR3 DNA sequence: TGTGCCAGCTACAACCGCAGCACTAATGAAAAACTGTTTTTT.

The chain employs TRBV12-3 or TRBV12-4 and TRBJ1-5, with D possibly being TRBD1 (5 bases). Trimming cost V 6 bases and J 5 bases, with 11 bases left between them. The CDR3 covers 13 residues. CDR3 loop: CASSPTVDQPQHF. The CDR3 DNA is TGTGCCAGCAGCCCGACAGTTGATCAGCCCCAGCATTTT.

This clonotype showed up many times. The genes are TRBV28 and TRBJ2-4; D is unresolved. This CDR3 spans 14 amino acids. Trimming shortened V by 2 bases and J by 2 bases, and 7 bases separated the two germline ends. Per the germline V gene, CDR1 is MDHEN and CDR2 is SYDVKM. The CDR3 region is CASSLPNTKNIQYF. CDR3 DNA sequence: TGTGCCAGCAGTTTACCCAATACCAAAAACATTCAGTACTTC.

This rearrangement joins TRBV3-1 to TRBJ1-4; a possible D gene is TRBD1 (5 bases). V dropped 4 bases and J dropped 4 bases, with 19 bases sitting between them. Germline values: CDR1 LGHDT, CDR2 YNNKEL (reference sequence). The CDR3 is made up of 17 amino acids. The CDR3 spells CASSLPQWEGHNEKLFF. CDR3 nucleotides: TGTGCCAGCAGCCTCCCTCAATGGGAGGGGCATAATGAAAAACTGTTTTTT.

This clonotype was counted between two and nine times. The chain recombines TRBV20-1 with TRBJ2-3; 10 bases align to TRBD2. Germline V CDR1 and CDR2: DFQATT, SNEGSKA (reference sequence). The CDR3 extends over 14 amino acids. J was trimmed by 4 bases and V by 1 base; bases with no gene match: 2. The CDR3 sequence: CSARASGSADTQYF. CDR3 in DNA: TGCAGTGCTAGAGCTAGCGGGAGCGCAGATACGCAGTATTTT.

This clonotype was found a few times. V is TRBV20-1 and J is TRBJ2-7; D is uncertain. Trimming removed 0 bases from V and 1 base from J, with 10 bases in between. The CDR3 loop spans 14 amino acids. Germline assignment: CDR1 DFQATT and CDR2 SNEGSKA (reference sequence). The CDR3 DNA sequence: TGCAGTGCTAGAGAGGGCACCCTATCCTACGAGCAGTACTTC. Its translation is CSAREGTLSYEQYF.

V gene TRBV13 combines with J gene TRBJ2-7; D unresolved. This CDR3 is built from 16 residues. Trimming removed 5 bases from V and 1 base from J, with 18 bases in between. CDR1 is PRHDT and CDR2 is FYEKMQ in the germline V gene (reference sequence). CDR3 amino acids: CASSERIGRSSYEQYF. The CDR3 nucleotides read TGTGCCAGCAGCGAGAGGATCGGAAGATCTTCCTACGAGCAGTACTTC.

The chain uses TRBV20-1 and TRBJ2-5, with 12 positions matching TRBD2. The CDR3 is 14 residues long. The ends lost 3 bases at V and 4 bases at J; junction bases unmatched: 3. Germline CDR1 reads DFQATT; CDR2 reads SNEGSKA (reference sequence). CDR3 sequence (DNA): TGCAGTGCTAGGGGACTAGCGGGTAGAGAGACCCAGTACTTC. It is translated as CSARGLAGRETQYF.